The rows below give T cell receptor beta chains drawn from one sample of a study of shared clonotypes between healthy human individuals. This table comes from immunoSEQ multiplex PCR, and its TCRdb copy is limited to in-frame clones, with some not included. Of 450,000 to 500,000 clones listed, 60% to 85% are singletons. The sample taken for sequencing was PBMCs. The receptors come from a woman in her 40s in good health. Some clones in this sample may be carry-over from other donors' samples. Both conserved end residues are trimmed from each CDR3.

v_call: TRBV12-2; j_call: TRBJ2-1; cdr3_aa: ASRLVLFGLELNNEQF
v_call: TRBV5-5; j_call: TRBJ2-7; cdr3_aa: ASSPFLASSSYEQY
v_call: TRBV13; j_call: TRBJ2-5; cdr3_aa: ASSFGTSGETQY
v_call: TRBV7-9; j_call: TRBJ2-7; cdr3_aa: ASSLGQGIHEQY
v_call: TRBV5-1; j_call: TRBJ2-3; cdr3_aa: ASSWGSETDTQY
v_call: TRBV7-9; j_call: TRBJ1-4; cdr3_aa: ASSLQGKSEKLF
v_call: TRBV6-5; j_call: TRBJ1-3; cdr3_aa: ASQTGGSVGNTIY
v_call: TRBV5-5; j_call: TRBJ2-2; cdr3_aa: ASSLGQGFGAGELF
v_call: TRBV15; j_call: TRBJ1-1; cdr3_aa: ATSRNMNTEAF
v_call: TRBV19; j_call: TRBJ2-5; cdr3_aa: ASGGSETQY
v_call: TRBV4-1; j_call: TRBJ2-2; cdr3_aa: ASSQRTSGRGGELF
v_call: TRBV5-1; j_call: TRBJ2-1; cdr3_aa: ASSFGGSGSYNEQF
v_call: TRBV28; j_call: TRBJ2-3; cdr3_aa: ASSSGTSGSTDTQY
v_call: TRBV19; j_call: TRBJ2-5; cdr3_aa: ASSQTRRQETQY
v_call: TRBV7-2; j_call: TRBJ2-7; cdr3_aa: ASSHGTGSSYEQY
v_call: TRBV28; j_call: TRBJ1-4; cdr3_aa: ASSFPGFGGLEKLF